Shown below are 30 T cell receptor beta chains from a single sample sequenced in a study of metastatic and nonmetastatic thyroid tumors. TCRdb re-processed the PCR reads through MiXCR. Of some 18,000 clones listed, 22% are singletons. Prior to thyroid surgery, none of the patients had received any treatment. Material for sequencing was tumor tissue. Source of these receptors: a male donor with papillary thyroid cancer or a benign thyroid nodule (not recorded which). Some clones in this sample may be carry-over from other donors' samples.

V gene TRBV5-6 combines with J gene TRBJ2-7; either TRBD1 or TRBD2 may supply D (5 bases each). The CDR3 runs 15 residues. The V gene's germline CDR1 is SGHDT and CDR2 YYEEEE. Deletions cut 1 base from V and 5 bases from J, with 16 bases between. The CDR3: CASSLPGDGVDEQYF. CDR3 coding DNA: TGTGCCAGCAGCTTGCCCGGGGACGGGGTGGACGAGCAGTACTTC.

Concerning this clone itself: A junction boundary mismatches the germline segment, possibly from a read error. The genes are TRBV11-2 and TRBJ2-2, with 7 bases fitting TRBD2. Per germline, CDR1 SGHAT and CDR2 FQNNGV. This CDR3 has 16 amino acids. The chain's CDR3 is CASSYKAGKPTGELIF. In nucleotides, the CDR3 is TGTGCCAGCAGCTACAAAGCGGGAAAACCCACCGGGGAGCTGATTTTT.

Of note for this clone: The junction and the germline gene differ at one end; a read error may be behind it. This CDR3 is CASSLLGGVQYF. In DNA form, the CDR3 reads TGTGCGAGCAGTTTATTGGGGGGCGTGCAGTACTTC. The rearrangement links TRBV12-3 or TRBV12-4 to TRBJ2-7; tentatively, D is TRBD1 or TRBD2 (6 bases each). This CDR3 is built from 12 residues.

This clone was recorded at least ten times. The chain couples TRBV7-2 to TRBJ1-1; D gene unclear. The CDR3 consists of 9 residues. Germline loops: CDR1 SGHTA, CDR2 FQGNSA. The CDR3 reads CVVNTEAFF. In DNA form, the CDR3 reads TGTGTCGTGAACACTGAAGCTTTCTTT.

This clone was seen ten or more times. The chain has TRBV5-1 and TRBJ1-3; a weak D match, TRBD1 (5 bases). Trimming stripped 4 bases from V and 4 bases from J, with 12 bases between. The CDR3 loop spans 14 amino acids. Germline V gives CDR1 SGHRS, CDR2 YFSETQ. CDR3 in DNA: TGCGCCAGCAGCCCTGAAGGGGTAGGAAACACCATATATTTT. Its protein is CASSPEGVGNTIYF.

The table lists this clone with many counts. One base away lies a much larger clone, so this may be a sequencing read error. Other DNA sequences in the same sample also yield this CDR3. The CDR3 DNA reads as TGTGCCAGCAGTCAAGGAGCGGGAGGGCCGTACACCGGGGAGCTGTTTTTC. Its translation is CASSQGAGGPYTGELFF. The V call is TRBV28, the J call TRBJ2-2; 10 bases align to TRBD2. This CDR3 is built from 17 residues. The V gene's germline CDR1 is MDHEN and CDR2 SYDVKM.

This clone was counted many times. The rearrangement links TRBV20-1 to TRBJ2-6, with D perhaps matching TRBD1 or TRBD2 (5 bases each). Germline V gene data show CDR1 as DFQATT and CDR2 as SNEGSKA (reference sequence). V dropped 5 bases and J dropped 4 bases, with 15 bases sitting between them. This CDR3 has 15 amino acids. The CDR3 reads CSAWTSGTGANVLTF. For the CDR3, the DNA is TGCAGTGCTTGGACCTCGGGGACGGGGGCCAACGTCCTGACTTTC.

This clone is categorized as medium-sized. The chain joins TRBV6-1 to TRBJ2-7; TRBD2 agrees at 7 bases. Germline trimming cut 6 bases from V and 0 bases from J; bases unmatched to any gene: 11. This CDR3 is 16 amino acids long. Germline assignment: CDR1 MNHNS and CDR2 SASEGT. CDR3 residues: CASRGSEAGFSYEQYF. As DNA, the CDR3 is TGTGCCAGCAGAGGCAGCGAAGCGGGATTCTCCTACGAGCAGTACTTC.

This clone showed up many times. The chain uses TRBV10-3 and TRBJ2-3; TRBD2 matches 8 bases. CDR1 and CDR2 (germline): ENHRY, SYGVKD. The length of the CDR3 is 15 residues. Unmatched junction bases numbered 4, after V lost 3 bases and J lost 2 bases. As DNA, the CDR3 is TGTGCCATCAGTGATTTAGCGGGGACCACAGATACGCAGTATTTT. Amino acid sequence: CAISDLAGTTDTQYF.

This clone has ten or more counts. The chain links TRBV5-5 to TRBJ1-1; D remains unclear. CDR3 length: 14 residues. CDR1 and CDR2 (germline): SGHKS, YYEKEE (reference sequence). Trimming stripped 0 bases from V and 3 bases from J, with 9 bases between. The CDR3 coding sequence is TGTGCCAGCAGCTTGGAATGGGGAGACACTGAAGCTTTCTTT. Translation gives CASSLEWGDTEAFF.

This clone appeared many times. V usage is TRBV3-1 and J usage is TRBJ2-1, with D possibly matching TRBD2 (5 bases). Germline V gene lookup returns CDR1 LGHDT and CDR2 YNNKEL (reference sequence). CDR3 length: 15 residues. Deletions cut 1 base from V and 8 bases from J, with 15 bases between. The CDR3 loop is CASSQGGLVSDEQFF. The DNA for the CDR3 is TGTGCCAGCAGCCAAGGCGGGCTAGTCTCGGATGAGCAGTTCTTC.

The chain carries TRBV2 and TRBJ2-7; 11 bases align to TRBD2. The CDR3 is 19 residues long. The V gene's germline CDR1 is SNHLY and CDR2 FYNNEI. V lost 10 bases to trimming and J lost 3 bases; unmatched junction nucleotides: 23. CDR3 nucleotide sequence: TGTGCCACCGATAGGGCAGCCATGGGACTAGCGGTAACAGGCTACGAGCAGTACTTC. Translated: CATDRAAMGLAVTGYEQYF.

In its sample, this clone was seen many times. The chain carries TRBV18 and TRBJ2-1; perhaps TRBD2 as D (6 bases). CDR1 is KGHSH, CDR2 LQKENI, per germline. The CDR3 covers 18 residues. V was clipped by 4 bases and J by 0 bases, with 19 bases between them. Here the CDR3 reads CASSRLPGLQSSYNEQFF. The CDR3 DNA sequence: TGTGCCAGCTCACGATTACCGGGACTCCAGAGCTCCTACAATGAGCAGTTCTTC.

Points on this clone: The conserved phenylalanine or tryptophan is not found at the CDR3 terminus, so this likely reflects a read error. No DNA is shown, since the ends of the CDR3 on it are uncertain; the CDR3 is the one TCRdb lists. This CDR3 is CSASSPGTSYNEEFL. The chain carries TRBV20-1 and TRBJ2-1; TRBD1 is the table's D call and was not checked against the DNA. The CDR3 has 15 amino acids, counting both end residues. The germline gives CDR1 DFQATT, CDR2 SNEGSKA (reference sequence).

This clone was picked up a small number of times. The chain uses TRBV6-2 or TRBV6-3 and TRBJ1-3; D unclear. In germline, CDR1 is MNHEY, CDR2 SVGEGT. V was trimmed by 2 bases and J by 3 bases, leaving 5 bases between them. The CDR3 sequence is 13 residues long. In DNA form, the CDR3 reads TGTGCCAGCAGTTACGGCGTTGGAAACACCATATATTTT. This encodes CASSYGVGNTIYF.

By share, this clone ranks as medium-sized (0.01 to 0.1%). The chain combines TRBV24-1 with TRBJ2-5; 7 nucleotides line up with TRBD2. J was trimmed by 6 bases and V by 3 bases; bases with no gene match: 6. Germline loops: CDR1 KGHDR, CDR2 SFDVKD. CDR3 size: 14 residues. This CDR3 reads CATSDPTSMQTQYF. CDR3 coding DNA: TGTGCCACCAGTGATCCGACTAGCATGCAGACCCAGTACTTC.

This clone is deemed medium-sized. This chain links TRBV19 with TRBJ2-3; D ambiguous. This CDR3 is 11 amino acids long. The V end was cut by 3 bases, the J end by 5 bases, with 3 bases between. Germline loops: CDR1 LNHDA, CDR2 SQIVND (reference sequence). The CDR3 here is CASSIEDTQYF. CDR3 bases: TGTGCCAGTAGTATCGAAGATACGCAGTATTTT.

This clone was counted many times. The chain carries TRBV19 and TRBJ2-7, with a tentative D call TRBD2 (6 bases). Germline V gene lookup returns CDR1 LNHDA and CDR2 SQIVND (reference sequence). This CDR3 region has 14 residues. Deletions cut 5 bases from V and 0 bases from J, with 11 bases between. Here the CDR3 DNA reads TGTGCCAGTAGTCTGGGCGGGGTCTCCTACGAGCAGTACTTC. This sequence encodes CASSLGGVSYEQYF.

This clone was found a few times. The DNA for the CDR3 is TGTGCCTGGAGACAGGGAGGGGAGCAGTACTTC. Translating it yields CAWRQGGEQYF. The chain combines TRBV30 with TRBJ2-7; maybe TRBD2 (7 bases). Germline loops: CDR1 GTSNPN, CDR2 SVGIG (reference sequence). The CDR3 has 11 residues. With 3 bases removed from V and 7 bases from J, the gap between germline ends came to 10 bases.

This clone was detected many times. This may stem from a read error, because a much larger clone lies one nucleotide away. J is TRBJ1-5 and V is TRBV24-1; D ambiguous. The CDR3 length is 14 residues. Germline V gene sequence: CDR1 KGHDR, CDR2 SFDVKD. CDR3 nucleotides: TGTGCCACCGGTGATTCGAATAGGAATCAGCCCCAGCATTTT. Protein product: CATGDSNRNQPQHF.

The CDR3 DNA follows: TGCGCCAGCAGCTTGGATAGTGCGTCCTACGAGCAGTACTTC. Translating gives CASSLDSASYEQYF. This chain joins TRBV5-1 and TRBJ2-7, with D unclear. CDR1 is SGHRS, CDR2 YFSETQ, per germline. This CDR3 spans 14 amino acids. V gave up 0 bases and J gave up 1 base, with 8 bases separating them. Full variable domain (remainder filled in from reference TRBV5-1 and TRBJ2-7): KAGVTQTPRYLIKTRGQQVTLSCSPISGHRSVSWYQQTPGQGLQFLFEYFSETQRNKGNFPGRFSGRQFSNSRSEMNVSTLELGDSALYLCASSLDSASYEQYFGPGTRLTVT.

The sample holds many counts of this clone. V is TRBV19 and J is TRBJ2-3; 7 bases are a match to TRBD1. The V and J ends lost 9 bases and 6 bases, in that order; junction bases with no gene match: 6. The CDR3 spans 12 residues. Germline V lookup: CDR1 LNHDA, CDR2 SQIVND (reference sequence). This CDR3 is CASRQGADTQYF. As DNA, the CDR3 is TGTGCCAGCAGACAGGGAGCCGATACGCAGTATTTT.

This clone was observed many times. The V call is TRBV2, the J call TRBJ2-1; 13 nucleotides match TRBD2. Germline CDR1 reads SNHLY; CDR2 reads FYNNEI. With 8 bases clipped from V and 2 bases from J, the junction kept 6 bases outside the gene matches. This CDR3 contains 16 residues. This CDR3 is CASDPGLAGAYNEQFF. Written as DNA, the CDR3 is TGTGCCAGCGATCCCGGACTAGCGGGAGCCTACAATGAGCAGTTCTTC.

There are a few counts of this clone. A much bigger clone sits one base away, suggesting this may be a read error. This rearrangement joins TRBV20-1 to TRBJ2-2; maybe TRBD2 (5 bases). CDR1 is DFQATT, CDR2 SNEGSKA, per germline (reference sequence). V was trimmed by 0 bases and J by 3 bases, leaving 11 bases between them. The CDR3 has 15 residues. The CDR3 region is CSARDRDLYTGELFF. As DNA, the CDR3 is TGCAGTGCTAGAGATCGGGATCTCTACACCGGGGAGCTGTTTTTT.

This clone was recorded at least ten times. The J gene is TRBJ2-3, the V gene TRBV18; maybe TRBD2 (6 bases). Trimming shortened V by 6 bases and J by 5 bases, and 21 bases separated the two germline ends. Germline V gives CDR1 KGHSH, CDR2 LQKENI. This CDR3 spans 16 amino acids. CDR3 DNA: TGTGCCAGCTCGCCAGCCGTGACTAGGGCGATAGATACGCAGTATTTT. This codes for CASSPAVTRAIDTQYF.

To note about this clone: At one of its ends the junction is not consistent with the germline gene, which may arise from a read error. The gene calls are TRBV10-1 and TRBJ2-2; 11 bases map to TRBD1. This CDR3 contains 20 residues. The germline V gene encodes CDR1 WNHNN and CDR2 SYGVQD (reference sequence). The CDR3 DNA reads TGCGCCAGCAGGGCCGGGACAGGGGGGATTTCTACGCAGAACACCGGGGAGCTGATTTTT. Translation gives CASRAGTGGISTQNTGELIF.

This clone was found many times. One end of the junction is discordant with germline, which a read error may explain. At the DNA level, this CDR3 is encoded by other sequences in the same sample as well. CDR3 coding DNA: TGTGCCAGTAGTTTCCTAGGGGACAGTACCTACGAGCAGTACTTC. It yields the protein CASSFLGDSTYEQYF. The chain is built from TRBV27 and TRBJ2-7; 7 bases are shared with TRBD1. The CDR3 contains 15 residues. Germline CDR1 and CDR2: MNHEY and SMNVEV (reference sequence).

This clone was found many times. The rearrangement joins TRBV11-3 to TRBJ1-4; D call uncertain. V was trimmed by 5 bases and J by 5 bases, leaving 12 bases between them. The CDR3 is 14 residues long. Germline values: CDR1 SGHNT, CDR2 YENEEA. CDR3 loop: CASSLGRANEKLFF. The CDR3 DNA sequence: TGTGCCAGCAGCCTCGGGAGGGCCAATGAAAAACTGTTTTTT.

Concerning this clone: One end of the junction fails to match germline, which may point to a read error. The CDR3 DNA reads TGTGCCGGCAGTTTAATGAACACTGAAGCTTCCTTT. Its protein is CAGSLMNTEASF. The rearrangement links TRBV6-2 or TRBV6-3 to TRBJ1-1; D ambiguous. This CDR3 region has 12 residues. Germline CDR1 and CDR2: MNHEY and SVGEGT.

This chain uses TRBV28 with TRBJ2-7, with a weak D call TRBD2 (6 bases). The CDR3 length is 15 residues. V was clipped by 6 bases and J by 0 bases, with 15 bases between them. The germline CDR1 and CDR2 sequences are MDHEN and SYDVKM. CDR3 residues: CASSRSRAGSYEQYF. CDR3 in DNA: TGTGCCAGCAGCCGTAGTAGAGCGGGCTCCTACGAGCAGTACTTC.